This TCR beta chain was obtained from a study of shared clonotypes between healthy human individuals. This clone was recorded once. The repertoire was sequenced with immunoSEQ multiplex PCR; TCRdb's copy has only in-frame clones and lacks some. The table lists fewer than 650,000 clones, about 82% of them singletons, with under 15% in the top ten. The CDR3 length is 18 residues. J lost 2 bases, V lost 3 bases, and 11 bases had no gene match. The V gene's germline CDR1 is LGHNA and CDR2 YSLEER. The receptor's source is a woman in her 40s in good health. Some clones in this sample may be carry-over from other donors' samples. Sequenced material: PBMCs. V and J are TRBV4-3 and TRBJ2-3; 10 bases are shared with TRBD2. This chain's CDR3 is CASSQDFGLAAYTDTQYF. The CDR3 DNA reads as TGCGCCAGCAGCCAGGATTTTGGACTAGCGGCATACACAGATACGCAGTATTTT.